This entry is about one T cell receptor beta chain. Its antigen remains undetermined. Nothing much larger sits one base from this clone, and base qualities are not available. Inclusive of the bounding cysteine and phenylalanine, the CDR3 is 15 residues long. Left in the record is the CDR3 DNA by itself, 45 bases read in frame from the first base. V gives up 2 bases and J gives up 8 bases, and the segment between their germline ends measures 19 bases. Taken from the germline V gene, the CDR1 and CDR2 loops are SGHDT and YYEEEE. To demonstrate the VDJtools post-analysis software, the study profiled TCR beta repertoires from the peripheral blood of around 13 young patients with multiple sclerosis. The multiple sclerosis patients were children and adolescents between roughly 6 and 17 years of age. The data belong to a study of post-analysis software for immune sequencing data (dated by TCRdb to the mid-2010s). About the full investigation: Relapsing-remitting, secondary progressive and progressive-relapsing multiple sclerosis were recorded as disease courses, and subtype annotation was lacking for some patients. Patient repertoires were compared against about a dozen previously published healthy control repertoires from donors aged roughly 6 to 28 years. A subset of samples was prepared in parallel using single-end sample barcoding, then pooled and co-amplified after Illumina adapter ligation.

Library construction relied on PCR. Instrument on record: Illumina HiSeq 2500. To reduce PCR and sequencing biases, unique molecular identifiers were built into the TCR beta cDNA libraries. Every 1 to 10 million input T cells yielded 500,000 or so cDNA molecules, meaning each molecule approximated one T cell. The patient libraries were prepared and sequenced using the same protocol as the earlier healthy control dataset. Within a given batch, samples were prepared together, multiplexed and sequenced on the same HiSeq lane. As for how the authors treated the data: MIGEC handled the raw barcoded reads, throwing out single-read molecular identifier groups before consensus assembly and CDR3 extraction. Clonotype tables were post-analysed with VDJtools, normalizing diversity by down-sampling all datasets to the smallest sample size. Repertoire overlap clustering matched CDR3 amino acid but not nucleotide sequences to correct batch-related cross-sample contamination. TCRdb redid the processing of the public reads, applying fastp at Q25 and MiXCR, and retained in-frame beta chains. All rows with the same CDR3 protein become a single entry with the most common DNA and genes. Clone size and V and J calls follow TCRdb, not the original study. Recorded for this sample are about 570,000 distinct CDR3 sequences; around 36% of them occurred a single time. About 6% of the sample comes from the top ten.

Beyond this particular receptor, the publication reports: Patients showed significantly higher frequencies than controls for a handful of TRBV segments, among them TRBV5-6, TRBV5-1 and TRBV20-1. The control group was slightly older than the multiple sclerosis patient group. Strong co-clustering of samples prepared in the same batch was shown by direct clustering with F measure, prompting a batch-effect correction. Compared with controls, multiple sclerosis patients had significantly lower normalized Chao1 diversity, a finding suggesting substantial peripheral T-cell clonal expansion.

The TCR originated in a girl aged 2 to 17 with multiple sclerosis. The sequence joins TRBV5-6 to TRBJ1-2; the D gene is perhaps TRBD1, from 5 matching bases. The sample taken for sequencing was blood. The CDR3 protein: CASSFEARATNGYTF. At the DNA level, the sequence is TGTGCCAGCAGCTTCGAGGCCAGGGCCACTAACGGCTACACCTTC.